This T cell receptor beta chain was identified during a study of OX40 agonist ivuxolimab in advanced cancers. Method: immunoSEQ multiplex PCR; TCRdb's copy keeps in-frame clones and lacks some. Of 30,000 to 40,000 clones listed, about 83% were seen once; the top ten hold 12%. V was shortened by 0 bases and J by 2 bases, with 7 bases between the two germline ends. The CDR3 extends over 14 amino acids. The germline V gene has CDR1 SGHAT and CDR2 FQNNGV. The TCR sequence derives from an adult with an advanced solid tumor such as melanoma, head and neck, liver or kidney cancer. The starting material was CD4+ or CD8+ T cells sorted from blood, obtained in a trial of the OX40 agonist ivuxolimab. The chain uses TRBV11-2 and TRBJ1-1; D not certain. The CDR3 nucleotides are TGTGCCAGCAGCTTAGACAGCTTCAACACTGAAGCTTTCTTT. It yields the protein CASSLDSFNTEAFF.